The 11 T cell receptor beta chains listed next were all sequenced from one sample in a study of blood T cell repertoires in COVID-19. Clones were read by immunoSEQ multiplex PCR, and TCRdb kept only the in-frame ones, dropping some. The data contain approximately 230,000 clones, 65% to 90% of them singletons. The material sequenced was PBMCs or T cells enriched from blood (not recorded which). The receptors come from a man in his forties who had recovered from COVID-19.

The J gene is TRBJ2-1, the V gene TRBV10-3; 12 bases fit TRBD2. CDR3 length equals 15 residues. Germline V gene data show CDR1 as ENHRY and CDR2 as SYGVKD. The ends lost 0 bases at V and 8 bases at J; junction bases unmatched: 2. In DNA form, the CDR3 reads TGTGCCATCAGTGAGTCACTAGCGGGAGGCGATGAGCAGTTCTTC. This encodes CAISESLAGGDEQFF.

V gene TRBV5-5 combines with J gene TRBJ2-3; 10 nucleotides align to TRBD2. Per germline, CDR1 SGHKS and CDR2 YYEKEE (reference sequence). The trim removed 0 bases at V and 9 bases at J, leaving 1 base unmatched. This CDR3 comprises 13 residues. The CDR3 nucleotides read TGTGCCAGCAGCTTGGGAGCGGGGGGGACGCAGTATTTT. This codes for CASSLGAGGTQYF.

A few counts support this clone. The chain links TRBV6-5 to TRBJ1-6; D unclear. The CDR3 runs to 12 residues. V dropped 0 bases and J dropped 13 bases, with 7 bases sitting between them. Germline assignment: CDR1 MNHEY and CDR2 SVGAGI. The CDR3 DNA is TGTGCCAGCAGTTACTCGGGCATTCCCCTCCACTTT. Translation: CASSYSGIPLHF.

This sequence joins TRBV9 and TRBJ1-4; weak D call: TRBD1 (6 bases). The CDR3 runs 15 residues. Germline V gene sequence: CDR1 SGDLS, CDR2 YYNGEE. V was pared by 0 bases and J by 7 bases, with 13 bases between. This CDR3 reads CASSVEGRGGEKLFF. CDR3 nucleotide sequence: TGTGCCAGCAGCGTAGAGGGCAGGGGCGGTGAAAAACTGTTTTTT.

The V and J genes are TRBV2 and TRBJ1-1; 9 bases agree with TRBD1. Germline V lookup: CDR1 SNHLY, CDR2 FYNNEI. The CDR3 is 14 amino acids. V was clipped by 7 bases and J by 2 bases; unmatched bases: 5. The CDR3 sequence is CASIPDRGNTEAFF. The CDR3 coding sequence is TGTGCCAGCATTCCGGACAGGGGAAACACTGAAGCTTTCTTT. The full variable domain, with the rest looked up from reference TRBV2 and TRBJ1-1, is EPEVTQTPSHQVTQMGQEVILRCVPISNHLYFYWYRQILGQKVEFLVSFYNNEISEKSEIFDDQFSVERPDGSNFTLKIRSTKLEDSAMYFCASIPDRGNTEAFFGQGTRLTVV.

The chain has TRBV18 and TRBJ2-3, with 7 bases matching TRBD1. V was clipped by 5 bases and J by 5 bases; unmatched bases: 16. The CDR3 is made up of 17 amino acids. Germline-derived CDR1 and CDR2 are KGHSH and LQKENI. The CDR3 sequence: CASSFLRPGQWGDTQYF. CDR3 sequence (DNA): TGTGCCAGCTCATTTCTTAGACCGGGACAGTGGGGAGATACGCAGTATTTT.

The V call is TRBV6-4, the J call TRBJ2-7; the D gene is possibly TRBD2 (5 bases). Germline V gives CDR1 MRHNA, CDR2 SNTAGT. The CDR3 is 15 amino acids. Trimming pared 2 bases from V and 5 bases from J, leaving 16 bases between. As DNA, the CDR3 is TGTGCCAGCAGTGACCGAGGCAGTGAGGGAGACGAGCAGTACTTC. This sequence encodes CASSDRGSEGDEQYF.

The gene calls are TRBV4-2 and TRBJ2-7, with D perhaps TRBD1 (6 bases). Germline CDR1 reads LGHNA; CDR2 reads YNFKEQ. Trimming shortened V by 4 bases and J by 1 base, and 17 bases separated the two germline ends. The CDR3 has 16 residues. DNA for the CDR3: TGTGCCAGCAGCCCCAGGGGCGCGGTAAATTCCTACGAGCAGTACTTC. This codes for CASSPRGAVNSYEQYF.

The sample holds one count of this clone. Relative to the germline gene, one junction end is altered; a read error may explain this. This chain uses TRBV4-1 with TRBJ2-3; D is unclear. Germline loops: CDR1 MGHRA, CDR2 YSYEKL. The CDR3 extends over 15 amino acids. The CDR3 DNA follows: TGCGCCAGCAGCCAAGAAGTACGTAGCATAGATACGCAGTATTTT. Amino acids: CASSQEVRSIDTQYF.

The rearrangement uses TRBV12-2 and TRBJ2-1; the DNA was not compared with TRBD2, the D call given in the table. TRBV12-2 is designated a pseudogene. The CDR3 loop spans 17 amino acids. CDR3 residues: CASRLGLAGGTYNEQFF. CDR3 sequence (DNA): TGTGCAAGTCGCTTAGGACTAGCGGGAGGAACCTACAATGAGCAGTTCTTC.

The rearrangement uses TRBV11-2 and TRBJ2-1; 8 nucleotides line up with TRBD1. Germline V gene sequence: CDR1 SGHAT, CDR2 FQNNGV. V lost 5 bases and J lost 6; bases outside the gene matches: 9. This CDR3 is 15 amino acids long. CDR3 protein: CASSPDRGVSNEQFF. CDR3 coding DNA: TGTGCCAGCAGCCCCGACAGGGGAGTTAGCAATGAGCAGTTCTTC.